Listed below are T cell receptor beta chains from one sample, sequenced in a study of cytomegalovirus exposure and HLA in healthy donors. Some clones are missing from TCRdb's copy, which holds only in-frame ones; the method was immunoSEQ multiplex PCR. The repertoire holds approximately 150,000 clones, with 50% to 75% as singletons. The sample taken for sequencing was PBMCs. The receptors shown here come from a woman aged 60 to 75 in good health and CMV-seropositive. Both conserved end residues are trimmed from each CDR3. Not every row has a clone size; where given, it reads once, few, many or a size class.

J: TRBJ2-3
length: 14
V: TRBV6-1
size: once
CDR3: ASSEGTSLVTDTQY

J: TRBJ1-5
length: 14
V: TRBV19
size: once
CDR3: ASSTSGTGGSQPQH

J: TRBJ1-1
length: 12
V: TRBV6-1
size: -
CDR3: ASRGQPLSAEAF

J: TRBJ1-3
length: 14
V: TRBV4-1
size: -
CDR3: ASSQAEASRGNTIY

J: TRBJ1-1
length: 13
V: TRBV28
size: -
CDR3: ACTGTGGGNTEAF

J: TRBJ2-2
length: 13
V: TRBV14
size: -
CDR3: ASSQDLNPRGELF

J: TRBJ2-7
length: 14
V: TRBV6-5
size: once
CDR3: ASSYEPGQGTYEQY

J: TRBJ2-7
length: 10
V: TRBV2
size: -
CDR3: ASHEESYEQY

J: TRBJ2-7
length: 12
V: TRBV7-9
size: -
CDR3: ASRRTDSPYEQY

J: TRBJ2-7
length: 14
V: TRBV5-4
size: -
CDR3: ASSSPGQASSYEQY

J: TRBJ2-7
length: 11
V: TRBV30
size: -
CDR3: AWSVQGVYEQH

J: TRBJ2-7
length: 12
V: TRBV5-1
size: -
CDR3: ASSGQVDGYEQY

J: TRBJ2-7
length: 11
V: TRBV29-1
size: few
CDR3: SAWDRGGHEQY

J: TRBJ1-5
length: 12
V: TRBV28
size: few
CDR3: ASSSLQGYQPQH

J: TRBJ2-3
length: 14
V: TRBV5-3
size: once
CDR3: ARSLVRDRGNHTQY